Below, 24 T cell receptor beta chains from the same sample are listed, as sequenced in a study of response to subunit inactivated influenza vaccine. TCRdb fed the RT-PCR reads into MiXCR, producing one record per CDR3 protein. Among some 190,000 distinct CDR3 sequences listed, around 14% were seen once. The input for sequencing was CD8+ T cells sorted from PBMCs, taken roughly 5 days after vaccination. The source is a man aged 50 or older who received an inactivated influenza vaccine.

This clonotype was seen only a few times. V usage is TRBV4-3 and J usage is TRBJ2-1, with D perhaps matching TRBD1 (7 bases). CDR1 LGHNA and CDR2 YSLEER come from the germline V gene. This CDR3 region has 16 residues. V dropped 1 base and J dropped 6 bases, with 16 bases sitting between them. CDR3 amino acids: CASSQAPGGFGNEQFF. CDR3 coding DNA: TGCGCCAGCAGCCAAGCTCCAGGGGGGTTCGGCAATGAGCAGTTCTTC.

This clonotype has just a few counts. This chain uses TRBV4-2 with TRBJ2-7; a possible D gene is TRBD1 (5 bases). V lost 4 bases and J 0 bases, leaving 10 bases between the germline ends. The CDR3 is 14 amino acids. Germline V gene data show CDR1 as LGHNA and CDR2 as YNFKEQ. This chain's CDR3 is CASSRGALSYEQYF. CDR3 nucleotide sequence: TGTGCCAGCAGCCGGGGCGCTCTCTCCTACGAGCAGTACTTC.

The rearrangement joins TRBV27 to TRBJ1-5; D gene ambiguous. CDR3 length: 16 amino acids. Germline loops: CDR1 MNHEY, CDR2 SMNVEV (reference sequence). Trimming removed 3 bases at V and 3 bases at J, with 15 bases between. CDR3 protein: CASSFVGGVANQPQHF. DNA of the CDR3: TGTGCCAGCAGTTTTGTTGGCGGGGTCGCCAATCAGCCCCAGCATTTT.

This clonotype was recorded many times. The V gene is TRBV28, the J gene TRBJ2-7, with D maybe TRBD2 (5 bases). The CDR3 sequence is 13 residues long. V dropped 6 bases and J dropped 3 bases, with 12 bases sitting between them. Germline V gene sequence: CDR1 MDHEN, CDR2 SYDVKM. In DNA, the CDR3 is TGTGCCAGCAGGCGGGTGCTAAACTACGAGCAGTACTTC. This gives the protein CASRRVLNYEQYF.

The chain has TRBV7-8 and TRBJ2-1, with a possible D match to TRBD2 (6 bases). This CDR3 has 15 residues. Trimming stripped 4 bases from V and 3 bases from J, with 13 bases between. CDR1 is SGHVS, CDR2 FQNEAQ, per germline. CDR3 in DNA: TGTGCCAGCAGCTCCCTGGCGGGATTCTACAATGAGCAGTTCTTC. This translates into CASSSLAGFYNEQFF. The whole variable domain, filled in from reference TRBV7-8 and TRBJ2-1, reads GAGVSQSPRYKVAKRGQDVALRCDPISGHVSLFWYQQALGQGPEFLTYFQNEAQLDKSGLPSDRFFAERPEGSVSTLKIQRTQQEDSAVYLCASSSLAGFYNEQFFGPGTRLTVL.

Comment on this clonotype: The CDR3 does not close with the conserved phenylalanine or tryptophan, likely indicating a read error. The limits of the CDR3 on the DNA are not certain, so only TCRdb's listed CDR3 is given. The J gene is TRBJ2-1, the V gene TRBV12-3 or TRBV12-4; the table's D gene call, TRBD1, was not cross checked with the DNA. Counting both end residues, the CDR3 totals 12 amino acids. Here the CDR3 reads CASSFSGGAQSI.

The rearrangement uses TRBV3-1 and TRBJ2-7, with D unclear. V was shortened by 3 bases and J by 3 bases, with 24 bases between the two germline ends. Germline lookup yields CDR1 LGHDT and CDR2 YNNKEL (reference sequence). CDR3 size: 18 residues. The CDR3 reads CASSQKTPGIGILYEQYF. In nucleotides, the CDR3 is TGTGCCAGCAGCCAGAAGACTCCGGGCATCGGTATACTCTACGAGCAGTACTTC.

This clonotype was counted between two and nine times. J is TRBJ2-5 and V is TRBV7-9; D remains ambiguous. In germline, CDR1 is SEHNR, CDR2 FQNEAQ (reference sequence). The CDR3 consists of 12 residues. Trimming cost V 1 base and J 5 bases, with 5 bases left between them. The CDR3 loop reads CASSLGHETQYF. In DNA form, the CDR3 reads TGTGCCAGCAGCTTAGGGCACGAGACCCAGTACTTC.

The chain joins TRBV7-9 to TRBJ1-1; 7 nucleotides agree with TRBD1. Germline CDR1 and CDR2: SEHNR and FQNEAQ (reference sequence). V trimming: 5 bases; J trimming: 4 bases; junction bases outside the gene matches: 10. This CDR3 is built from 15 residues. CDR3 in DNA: TGTGCCAGCAGCCTAACGACAGGGCCCGGCACTGAAGCTTTCTTT. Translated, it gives CASSLTTGPGTEAFF.

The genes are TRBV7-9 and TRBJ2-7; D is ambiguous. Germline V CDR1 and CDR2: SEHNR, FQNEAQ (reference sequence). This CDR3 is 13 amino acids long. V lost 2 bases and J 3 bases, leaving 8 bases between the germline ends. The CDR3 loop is CASSLIVHYEQYF. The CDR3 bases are TGTGCCAGCAGCTTAATTGTCCACTACGAGCAGTACTTC.

CDR3 in DNA: TGTGCCAGCAGCAAAACCGGGACTAGCCAAGAGACCCAGTACTTC. It specifies CASSKTGTSQETQYF. This chain connects TRBV9 to TRBJ2-5, with 8 bases identical to TRBD2. Trimming at V came to 4 bases and at J to 1 base, leaving 6 bases not matched to a gene. The CDR3 consists of 15 residues. The germline V gene encodes CDR1 SGDLS and CDR2 YYNGEE.

The CDR3 protein is CASSLDRGGDGDTQYF. The CDR3 coding sequence is TGTGCCAGCAGCTTAGACCGGGGGGGGGACGGAGATACGCAGTATTTT. The genes are TRBV7-9 and TRBJ2-3, with 8 bases that match TRBD2. J was trimmed by 5 bases and V by 1 base; bases with no gene match: 8. The CDR3 has 16 amino acids. CDR1 SEHNR and CDR2 FQNEAQ come from the germline V gene (reference sequence).

The CDR3 sequence: CASRTGLALPDTQYF. The CDR3 DNA sequence: TGTGCCAGCAGGACAGGACTAGCTCTCCCAGATACGCAGTATTTT. J is TRBJ2-3 and V is TRBV5-6; 8 nucleotides align to TRBD2. Germline assignment: CDR1 SGHDT and CDR2 YYEEEE. The CDR3 contains 15 residues. The trim removed 5 bases at V and 4 bases at J, leaving 9 bases unmatched.

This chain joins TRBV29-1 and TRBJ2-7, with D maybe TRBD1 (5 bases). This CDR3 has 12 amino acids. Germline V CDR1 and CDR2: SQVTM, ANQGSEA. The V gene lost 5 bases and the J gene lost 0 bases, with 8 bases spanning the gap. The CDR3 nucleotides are TGCAGCGTTAGACAGAGCTCCTACGAGCAGTACTTC. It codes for CSVRQSSYEQYF.

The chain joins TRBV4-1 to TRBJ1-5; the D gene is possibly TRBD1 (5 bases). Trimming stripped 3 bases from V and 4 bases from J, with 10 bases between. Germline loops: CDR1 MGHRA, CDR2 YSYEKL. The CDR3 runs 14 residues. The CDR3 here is CASSHRGPNQPQHF. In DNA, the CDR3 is TGCGCCAGCAGCCACCGGGGCCCAAATCAGCCCCAGCATTTT.

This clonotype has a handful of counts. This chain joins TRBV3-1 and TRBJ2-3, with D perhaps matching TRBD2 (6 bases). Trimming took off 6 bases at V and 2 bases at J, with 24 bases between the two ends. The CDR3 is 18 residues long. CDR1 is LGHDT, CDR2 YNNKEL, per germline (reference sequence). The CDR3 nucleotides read TGTGCCAGCAGTCCCATTCATGCAGATAGCGGTCTCACAGATACGCAGTATTTT. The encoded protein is CASSPIHADSGLTDTQYF.

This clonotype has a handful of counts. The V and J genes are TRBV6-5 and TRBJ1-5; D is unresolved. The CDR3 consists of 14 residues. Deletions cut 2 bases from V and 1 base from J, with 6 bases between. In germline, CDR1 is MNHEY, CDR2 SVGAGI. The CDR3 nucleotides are TGTGCCAGCAGTTACGTTGGAAGCAATCAGCCCCAGCATTTT. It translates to CASSYVGSNQPQHF.

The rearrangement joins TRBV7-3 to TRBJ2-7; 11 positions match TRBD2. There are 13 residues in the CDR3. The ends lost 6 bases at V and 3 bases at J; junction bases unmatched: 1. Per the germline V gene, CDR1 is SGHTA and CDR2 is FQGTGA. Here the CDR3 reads CASSTSGSYEQYF. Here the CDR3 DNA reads TGTGCCAGCAGTACTAGCGGGAGCTACGAGCAGTACTTC.

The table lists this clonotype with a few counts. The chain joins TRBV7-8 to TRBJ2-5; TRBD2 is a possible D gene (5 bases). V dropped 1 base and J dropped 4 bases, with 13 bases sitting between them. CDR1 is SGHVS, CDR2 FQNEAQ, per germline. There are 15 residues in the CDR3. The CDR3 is CASSLVLGSPETQYF. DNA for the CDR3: TGTGCCAGCAGCTTAGTTCTGGGGAGTCCAGAGACCCAGTACTTC.

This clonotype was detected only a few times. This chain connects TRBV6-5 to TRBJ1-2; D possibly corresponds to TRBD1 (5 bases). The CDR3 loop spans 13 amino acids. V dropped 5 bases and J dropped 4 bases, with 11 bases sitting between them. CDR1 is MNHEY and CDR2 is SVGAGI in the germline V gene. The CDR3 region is CASSLPGGYGYTF. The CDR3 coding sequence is TGTGCCAGCAGTCTACCGGGGGGCTATGGCTACACCTTC.

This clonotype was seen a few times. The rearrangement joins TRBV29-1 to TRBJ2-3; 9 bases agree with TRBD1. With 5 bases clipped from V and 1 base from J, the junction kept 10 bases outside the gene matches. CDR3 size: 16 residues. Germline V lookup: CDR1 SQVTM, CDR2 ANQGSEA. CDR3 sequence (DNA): TGCAGCGTTACGCCATGGTGGACAGGGGGCACAGATACGCAGTATTTT. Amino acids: CSVTPWWTGGTDTQYF.

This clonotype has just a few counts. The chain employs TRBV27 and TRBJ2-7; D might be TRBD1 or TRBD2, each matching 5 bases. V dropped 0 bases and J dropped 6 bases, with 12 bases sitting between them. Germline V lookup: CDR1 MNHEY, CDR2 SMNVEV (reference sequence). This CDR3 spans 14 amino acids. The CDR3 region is CASSLSGELSEQYF. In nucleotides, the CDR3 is TGTGCCAGCAGTTTATCAGGGGAGTTGAGCGAGCAGTACTTC.

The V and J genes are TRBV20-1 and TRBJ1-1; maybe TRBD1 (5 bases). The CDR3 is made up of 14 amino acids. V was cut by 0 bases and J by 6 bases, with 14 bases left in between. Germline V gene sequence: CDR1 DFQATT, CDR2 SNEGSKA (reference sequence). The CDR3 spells CSARDPQGFPEAFF. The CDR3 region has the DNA TGCAGTGCTAGAGATCCCCAGGGATTTCCTGAAGCTTTCTTT.

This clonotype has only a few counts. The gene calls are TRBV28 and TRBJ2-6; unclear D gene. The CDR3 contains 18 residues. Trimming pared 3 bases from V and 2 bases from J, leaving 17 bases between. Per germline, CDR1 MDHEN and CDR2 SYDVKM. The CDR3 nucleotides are TGTGCCAGCAGTTTCCCACTTTCCGGGCAGACTGGGGCCAACGTCCTGACTTTC. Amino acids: CASSFPLSGQTGANVLTF.